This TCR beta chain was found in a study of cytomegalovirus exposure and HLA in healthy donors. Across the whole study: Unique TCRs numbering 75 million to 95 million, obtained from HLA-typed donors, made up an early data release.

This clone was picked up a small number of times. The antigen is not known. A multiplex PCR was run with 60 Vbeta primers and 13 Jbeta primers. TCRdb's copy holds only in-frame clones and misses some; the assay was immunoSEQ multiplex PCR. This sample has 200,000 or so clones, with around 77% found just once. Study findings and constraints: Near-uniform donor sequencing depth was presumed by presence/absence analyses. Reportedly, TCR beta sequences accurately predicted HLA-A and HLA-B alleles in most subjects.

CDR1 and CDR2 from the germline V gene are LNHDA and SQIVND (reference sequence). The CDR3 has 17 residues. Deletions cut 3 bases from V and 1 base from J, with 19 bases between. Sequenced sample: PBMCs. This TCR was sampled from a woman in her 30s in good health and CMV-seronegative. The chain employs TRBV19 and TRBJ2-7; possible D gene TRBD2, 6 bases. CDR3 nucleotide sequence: TGTGCCAGTAGTATTTTGAATGTCGCTAGCGAGTCCTACGAGCAGTACTTC. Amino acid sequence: CASSILNVASESYEQYF.